This T cell receptor beta chain is from a study of T-cell reconstitution after alpha-beta-depleted transplantation in children. This clonotype has ten or more counts. The antigen remains unidentified. Unique molecular identifiers featured in how the TCRbeta library was prepared. TCRdb redid the calling of the PCR reads with MiXCR, one entry per CDR3 protein. Of about 120,000 distinct CDR3 sequences listed, roughly 23% were seen once; the top ten hold about 10%. The trim removed 0 bases at V and 8 bases at J, leaving 6 bases unmatched. Germline V gives CDR1 KGHSH, CDR2 LQKENI. The CDR3 is made up of 15 amino acids. Study outcomes and limitations: After transplant, at about two months, alpha-beta T cells were reportedly derived from several hundred expanded graft clones. It was surviving recipient T cells and thymic progenitors that gave some patients high TCRbeta diversity at day 60.

The source was PBMCs, mostly from graft donor cells, collected 180 days after TCRalphabeta/CD19-depleted stem cell transplant. This receptor was identified in a male patient aged 2-15 years who had a stem cell transplant for chronic granulomatous disease, so the T cells may come from the graft donor. The chain couples TRBV18 to TRBJ2-1; 8 nucleotides line up with TRBD1. The CDR3 region is CASSPPSLQGDEQFF. CDR3 sequence (DNA): TGTGCCAGCTCACCACCGTCCCTACAGGGGGATGAGCAGTTCTTC.